Shown below are 15 T cell receptor beta chains from a single sample sequenced in a study of control samples from healthy donors and cancer patients. The data were produced by immunoSEQ multiplex PCR, yet TCRdb's version contains in-frame clones alone and is incomplete. Of around 250,000 clones in the sample, roughly 80% were seen once. The sequenced sample was PBMCs. The receptors derive from an older woman with lung cancer.

CDR3 bases: TGCGCCAGCAGCCCTACAGGGGCTAATGAAAAACTGTTTTTT. Its protein is CASSPTGANEKLFF. The genes are TRBV5-1 and TRBJ1-4, with 7 bases that match TRBD1. V was pared by 4 bases and J by 3 bases, with 3 bases of the junction left unmatched. CDR3 length: 14 amino acids. Per germline, CDR1 SGHRS and CDR2 YFSETQ.

V usage is TRBV6-6 and J usage is TRBJ2-7; possibly TRBD2 for D (6 bases). The V gene lost 6 bases and the J gene lost 3 bases, with 9 bases spanning the gap. This CDR3 contains 12 residues. Germline CDR1 reads MNHNY; CDR2 reads SVGAGI (reference sequence). Here the CDR3 DNA reads TGTGCCAGCAGAAAGGACTACTACGAGCAGTACTTC. This encodes CASRKDYYEQYF.

The count of this clone is one. J is TRBJ2-1 and V is TRBV15, with D perhaps TRBD1 or TRBD2 (6 bases each). The CDR3 totals 15 residues. CDR1 LNHNV and CDR2 YYDKDF come from the germline V gene (reference sequence). Between the trimmed V and J ends, which lost 3 bases and 7 bases, there was a span of 16 bases. In DNA form, the CDR3 reads TGTGCCACCAGCAGGTTTACTAGGAGGGGGAATGAGCAGTTCTTC. It translates to CATSRFTRRGNEQFF.

This chain connects TRBV5-4 to TRBJ2-7; maybe TRBD2 (6 bases). V was shortened by 5 bases and J by 3 bases, with 18 bases between the two germline ends. The CDR3 totals 15 residues. The germline V gene has CDR1 SGHNT and CDR2 YYREEE (reference sequence). The DNA for the CDR3 is TGTGCCAGCAGTTCCCCTAGTCAGGGAGGCTACGAGCAGTACTTC. It codes for CASSSPSQGGYEQYF. The variable domain in full, completed from reference TRBV5-4 and TRBJ2-7, reads ETGVTQSPTHLIKTRGQQVTLRCSSQSGHNTVSWYQQALGQGPQFIFQYYREEENGRGNFPPRFSGLQFPNYSSELNVNALELDDSALYLCASSSPSQGGYEQYFGPGTRLTVT.

The rearrangement links TRBV14 to TRBJ1-1; D ambiguous. V was clipped by 3 bases and J by 3 bases, with 17 bases between them. The CDR3 extends over 16 amino acids. From germline, CDR1 is SGHDN and CDR2 FVKESK. CDR3 nucleotides: TGTGCCAGCAGCCATAGGGCTACGATGAGGGACACTGAAGCTTTCTTT. Amino acids: CASSHRATMRDTEAFF.

The genes are TRBV6-6 and TRBJ1-2, with TRBD1 matching over 10 bases. With 4 bases clipped from V and 6 bases from J, the junction kept 5 bases outside the gene matches. Germline V gene sequence: CDR1 MNHNY, CDR2 SVGAGI (reference sequence). The CDR3 is made up of 14 amino acids. The CDR3 sequence is CASSFLTGGHGYTF. DNA of the CDR3: TGTGCCAGCAGTTTCCTGACAGGGGGCCATGGCTACACCTTC.

This chain links TRBV3-1 (or the pseudogene TRBV3-2) with TRBJ1-5; 7 positions match TRBD1. The V gene's germline CDR1 is LGHDT and CDR2 YNNKEL (reference sequence). The CDR3 extends over 15 amino acids. After removal of 6 bases from V and 2 bases from J, the junction contained 7 bases not matched to a gene. The CDR3 region is CASSDRGQGNQPQHF. CDR3 nucleotide sequence: TGTGCCAGCAGTGACCGTGGACAGGGCAATCAGCCCCAGCATTTT.

The CDR3 DNA follows: TGCGCCAGCAAAGCTGACCAGAACACCGGGGAGCTGTTTTTT. Protein sequence: CASKADQNTGELFF. The chain links TRBV10-2 to TRBJ2-2, with unresolved D. The CDR3 loop spans 14 amino acids. V was shortened by 7 bases and J by 1 base, with 10 bases between the two germline ends. Germline V lookup: CDR1 WSHSY, CDR2 SAAADI.

The chain has TRBV2 and TRBJ2-3, with 9 bases that match TRBD2. CDR1 and CDR2 (germline): SNHLY, FYNNEI. The CDR3 length is 13 residues. Losses at the gene ends were 8 bases for V and 4 bases for J; bases not matched to a gene: 4. The CDR3: CASCWTSADTQYF. The CDR3 DNA follows: TGTGCCAGCTGCTGGACTAGCGCAGATACGCAGTATTTT.

The V and J genes are TRBV5-6 and TRBJ2-4, with D unclear. In germline, CDR1 is SGHDT, CDR2 YYEEEE. The germline V and J ends were trimmed by 3 bases and 0 bases, with 10 bases remaining between them. This CDR3 contains 15 residues. CDR3: CASSSDALAKNIQYF. The CDR3 region has the DNA TGTGCCAGCAGCTCGGACGCTTTAGCCAAAAACATTCAGTACTTC.

The chain employs TRBV6-5 and TRBJ2-7, with 7 bases identical to TRBD2. Germline V CDR1 and CDR2: MNHEY, SVGAGI. V was pared by 5 bases and J by 3 bases, with 7 bases of the junction left unmatched. This CDR3 is built from 14 residues. DNA of the CDR3: TGTGCCAGCAGTATGGGCGGGGGAGGCTACGAGCAGTACTTC. As protein: CASSMGGGGYEQYF.

The chain has TRBV3-1 (or the pseudogene TRBV3-2) and TRBJ1-2; 7 bases align to TRBD1. Germline V lookup: CDR1 LGHDT, CDR2 YNNKEL (reference sequence). The CDR3 loop spans 13 amino acids. Trimming cost V 4 bases and J 8 bases; bases outside gene matches: 7. Here the CDR3 DNA reads TGTGCCAGCAGCCCGCAGGGGGTGTGGGGCTACACCTTC. This codes for CASSPQGVWGYTF.

This chain uses TRBV6-5 with TRBJ1-3; 8 positions match TRBD1. Germline lookup yields CDR1 MNHEY and CDR2 SVGAGI. The trim removed 6 bases at V and 5 bases at J, leaving 3 bases unmatched. The CDR3 consists of 13 residues. CDR3 region: CASRRTGRNTIYF. In DNA form, the CDR3 reads TGTGCCAGCAGACGGACAGGGCGAAACACCATATATTTT.

The chain combines TRBV9 with TRBJ2-3, with 8 nucleotides matching TRBD2. The ends lost 4 bases at V and 2 bases at J; junction bases unmatched: 9. Germline V gene lookup returns CDR1 SGDLS and CDR2 YYNGEE. The CDR3 is 16 residues long. The CDR3 DNA reads as TGTGCCAGCAGCCCTCGAGCGGGGGCCTTCACAGATACGCAGTATTTT. Its protein product is CASSPRAGAFTDTQYF.

The CDR3 here is CSVGQGSSYEQYF. The DNA of the CDR3 is TGCAGCGTGGGACAGGGGTCATCCTACGAGCAGTACTTC. The gene calls are TRBV29-1 and TRBJ2-7, with TRBD1 identical over 10 bases. Germline trimming cut 6 bases from V and 1 base from J; bases unmatched to any gene: 3. There are 13 residues in the CDR3. From germline, CDR1 is SQVTM and CDR2 ANQGSEA.